This is a list of T cell receptor beta chains from one sample in a study of CD8+CD57+ T cells in acquired aplastic anemia. TCRdb independently ran MiXCR on the reads; one entry per CDR3 protein. The repertoire holds about 110,000 distinct CDR3 sequences, with under 60% as singletons. The specimen sequenced was sorted CD4+, CD8+, or CD8+CD57+ T cells (not recorded which) from PBMCs. These receptors originate from a human donor in good health, serving as a control. CDR3s include the opening cysteine and the closing phenylalanine or tryptophan. The order of the fields is clone size, V gene, D gene, J gene, CDR3 protein, CDR3 DNA. A D gene is named only where the DNA matches it firmly. Clone size is stated in some rows and not others, as once, few, many or a class when expanded.

many	TRBV9	TRBD1	TRBJ1-4	CASSARQGTNEKLFF	TGTGCCAGCAGCGCCCGACAGGGTACAAATGAAAAACTGTTTTTT
many	TRBV7-9	NA	TRBJ2-3	CASSLLGTDTQYF	TGTGCCAGCAGCTTACTCGGAACAGATACGCAGTATTTT
many	TRBV19	TRBD1	TRBJ2-2	CASSWDSMTGELFF	TGTGCCAGTAGTTGGGACAGTATGACCGGGGAGCTGTTTTTT
many	TRBV24-1	NA	TRBJ2-7	CATSDGGIPYEQYF	TGTGCCACCAGTGATGGAGGGATTCCCTACGAGCAGTACTTC
NA	TRBV5-3	NA	TRBJ1-6	CASSMPYSPLHF	TGTGCCAGCAGCATGCCCTATTCACCCCTCCACTTT
NA	TRBV14	TRBD1	TRBJ2-3	CASSQLGQATRETQYF	TGTGCCAGCAGCCAGCTAGGACAGGCGACCCGAGAGACCCAGTATTTT
NA	TRBV15	NA	TRBJ2-3	CATSRVRGKYSGDTQYF	TGTGCCACCAGCAGAGTCCGGGGTAAATATAGTGGAGATACGCAGTATTTT
NA	TRBV15	NA	TRBJ1-3	CATSREGGTTIYF	TGTGCCACCAGCAGAGAAGGGGGGACGACCATATATTTT
NA	TRBV25-1	NA	TRBJ2-7	CAGSLLQGLVEQYF	TGTGCCGGCAGTTTGCTGCAGGGCCTCGTCGAGCAGTACTTT
many	TRBV5-4	NA	TRBJ2-7	CASSLGGLPTF	TGTGCCAGCAGCTTGGGGGGACTCCCAACCTTC